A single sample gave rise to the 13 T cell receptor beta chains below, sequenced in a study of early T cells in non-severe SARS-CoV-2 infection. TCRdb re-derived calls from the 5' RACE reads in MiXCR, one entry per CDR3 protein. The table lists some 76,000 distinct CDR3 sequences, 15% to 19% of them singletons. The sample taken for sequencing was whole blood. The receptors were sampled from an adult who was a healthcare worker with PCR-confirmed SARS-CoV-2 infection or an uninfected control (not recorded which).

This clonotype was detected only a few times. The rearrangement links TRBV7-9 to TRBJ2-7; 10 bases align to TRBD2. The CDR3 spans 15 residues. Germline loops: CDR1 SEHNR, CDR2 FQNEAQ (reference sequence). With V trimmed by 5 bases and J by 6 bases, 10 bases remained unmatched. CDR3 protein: CASSNAAGGPAEQYF. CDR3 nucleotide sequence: TGTGCCAGCAGCAATGCAGCGGGAGGGCCAGCCGAGCAGTACTTC.

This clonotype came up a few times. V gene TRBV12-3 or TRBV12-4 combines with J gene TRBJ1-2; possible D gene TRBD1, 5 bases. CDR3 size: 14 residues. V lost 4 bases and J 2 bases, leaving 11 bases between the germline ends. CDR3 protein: CASSWGKANYGYTF. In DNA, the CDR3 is TGTGCCAGCAGTTGGGGGAAGGCGAACTATGGCTACACCTTC.

CDR3 region: CASTWGPGELFF. The CDR3 nucleotides read TGTGCCAGCACTTGGGGGCCCGGGGAGCTGTTTTTT. The chain couples TRBV12-3 or TRBV12-4 to TRBJ2-2; the D gene is possibly TRBD1 (6 bases). The CDR3 loop spans 12 amino acids. V gave up 7 bases and J gave up 6 bases, with 9 bases separating them.

The chain's CDR3 is CASSIPTGGKTEAFF. The DNA of the CDR3 is TGTGCCAGTAGTATCCCGACAGGGGGGAAAACTGAAGCTTTCTTT. The chain links TRBV19 to TRBJ1-1, with TRBD1 matching 9 bases. The CDR3 is 15 amino acids. The germline gives CDR1 LNHDA, CDR2 SQIVND (reference sequence). V gave up 3 bases and J gave up 5 bases; unmatched junction bases: 7.

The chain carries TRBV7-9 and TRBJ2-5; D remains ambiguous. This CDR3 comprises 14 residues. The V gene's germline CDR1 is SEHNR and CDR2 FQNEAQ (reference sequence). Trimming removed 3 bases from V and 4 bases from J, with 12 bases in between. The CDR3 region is CASSLATEAETQYF. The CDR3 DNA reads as TGTGCCAGCAGCTTGGCCACAGAGGCAGAGACCCAGTACTTC.

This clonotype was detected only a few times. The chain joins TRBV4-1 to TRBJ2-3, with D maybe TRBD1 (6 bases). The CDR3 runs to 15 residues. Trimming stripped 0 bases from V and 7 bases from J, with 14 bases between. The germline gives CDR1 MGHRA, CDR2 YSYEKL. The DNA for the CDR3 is TGCGCCAGCAGCCAAGATGGCAGGGGCATAAATACGCAGTATTTT. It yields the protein CASSQDGRGINTQYF.

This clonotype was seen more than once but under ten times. CDR3 coding DNA: TGTGCCAGCTCACCTTATCAACGTCCAGGGGGTGTTCAGCCCCAGCATTTT. This sequence encodes CASSPYQRPGGVQPQHF. The chain uses TRBV18 and TRBJ1-5, with TRBD1 matching 7 bases. CDR3 length: 17 amino acids. CDR1 is KGHSH, CDR2 LQKENI, per germline. The V gene end was trimmed by 3 bases and the J gene end by 6 bases; junction bases not matched to a gene: 14. The full variable domain, rest sourced from reference TRBV18 and TRBJ1-5, is NAGVMQNPRHLVRRRGQEARLRCSPMKGHSHVYWYRQLPEEGLKFMVYLQKENIIDESGMPKERFSAEFPKEGPSILRIQQVVRGDSAAYFCASSPYQRPGGVQPQHFGDGTRLSIL.

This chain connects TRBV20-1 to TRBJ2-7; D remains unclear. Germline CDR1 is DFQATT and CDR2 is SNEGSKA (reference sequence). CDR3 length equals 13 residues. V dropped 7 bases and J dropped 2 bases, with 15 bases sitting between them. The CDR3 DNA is TGCAGTGTCATCAGGAACCTTACCTACGAGCAGTACTTC. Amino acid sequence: CSVIRNLTYEQYF.

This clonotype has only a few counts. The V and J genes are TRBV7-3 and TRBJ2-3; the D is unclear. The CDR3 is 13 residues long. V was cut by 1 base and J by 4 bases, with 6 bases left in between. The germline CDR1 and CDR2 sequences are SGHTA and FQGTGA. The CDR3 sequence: CASSLNEADTQYF. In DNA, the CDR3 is TGTGCCAGCAGCTTAAATGAGGCAGATACGCAGTATTTT.

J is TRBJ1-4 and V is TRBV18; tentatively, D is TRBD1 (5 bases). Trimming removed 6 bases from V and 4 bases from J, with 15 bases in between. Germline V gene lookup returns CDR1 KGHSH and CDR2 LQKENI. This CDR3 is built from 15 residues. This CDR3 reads CASSPTGTYNEKLFF. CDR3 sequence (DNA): TGTGCCAGCTCCCCCACCGGGACCTATAATGAAAAACTGTTTTTT.

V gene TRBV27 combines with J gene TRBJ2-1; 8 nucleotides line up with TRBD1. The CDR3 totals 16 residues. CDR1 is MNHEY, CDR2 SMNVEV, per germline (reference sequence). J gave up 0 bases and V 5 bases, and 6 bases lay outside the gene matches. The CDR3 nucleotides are TGTGCCAGCAGTGGCAGGACAGGGAGCTCCTACAATGAGCAGTTCTTC. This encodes CASSGRTGSSYNEQFF.

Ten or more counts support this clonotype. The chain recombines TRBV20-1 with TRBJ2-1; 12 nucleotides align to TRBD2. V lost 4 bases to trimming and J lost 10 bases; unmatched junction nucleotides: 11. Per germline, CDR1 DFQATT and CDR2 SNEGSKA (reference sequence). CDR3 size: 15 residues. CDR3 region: CSATIPSGRAQEQFF. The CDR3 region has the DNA TGCAGTGCTACGATACCTAGCGGGAGGGCCCAGGAGCAGTTCTTC.

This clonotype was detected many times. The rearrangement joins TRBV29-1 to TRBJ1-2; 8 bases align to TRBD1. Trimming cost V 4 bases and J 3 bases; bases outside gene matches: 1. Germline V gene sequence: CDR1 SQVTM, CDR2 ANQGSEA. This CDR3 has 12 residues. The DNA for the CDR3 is TGCAGCGTTGTGGACAGGGACTATGGCTACACCTTC. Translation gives CSVVDRDYGYTF.